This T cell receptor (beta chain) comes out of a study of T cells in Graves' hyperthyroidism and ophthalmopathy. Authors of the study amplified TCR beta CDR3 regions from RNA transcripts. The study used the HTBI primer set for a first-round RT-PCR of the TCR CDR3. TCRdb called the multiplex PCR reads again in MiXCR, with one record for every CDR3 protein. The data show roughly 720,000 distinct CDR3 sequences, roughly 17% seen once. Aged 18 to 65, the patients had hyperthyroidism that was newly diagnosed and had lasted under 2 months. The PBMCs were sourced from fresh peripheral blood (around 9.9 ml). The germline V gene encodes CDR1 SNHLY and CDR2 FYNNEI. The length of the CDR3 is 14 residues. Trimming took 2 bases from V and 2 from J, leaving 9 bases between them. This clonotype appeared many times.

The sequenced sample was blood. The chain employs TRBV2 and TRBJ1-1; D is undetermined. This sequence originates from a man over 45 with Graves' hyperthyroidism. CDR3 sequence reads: CASSELRGNTEAFF. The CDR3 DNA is TGTGCCAGCAGTGAATTGCGAGGAAACACTGAAGCTTTCTTT.